These T cell receptor beta chains were read from a single sample in a study of T cell changes during pregnancy in multiple sclerosis. Produced via immunoSEQ multiplex PCR; TCRdb's table is partial and in-frame only. The sample gives under 85,000 clones, 94% of which show up once; 0.5% to 0.65% is in the top ten. The specimen comprised peripheral blood, sampled in the third trimester of pregnancy. Receptors were obtained from a female donor with multiple sclerosis, enrolled in a pregnancy study. CDR3s include the opening cysteine and the closing phenylalanine or tryptophan. D genes are given only for firm matches. Only part of the rows carry a size: once, few, many, or a class if the clone is expanded.

cdr3_nt | cdr3_aa | v_call | clone_size | j_call | d_call
TGTGCCAGCAGTTACCCCGCAGGGGACGGGACCCAGTACTTC | CASSYPAGDGTQYF | TRBV6-6 | . | TRBJ2-5 | .
TGTGCCAGCAGCCCGGACAGGGGTGCTGGAAACACCATATATTTT | CASSPDRGAGNTIYF | TRBV7-2 | . | TRBJ1-3 | TRBD1
TGTGCCAGCAGCTTCCAGGGATCTGGGGCCAACGTCCTGACTTTC | CASSFQGSGANVLTF | TRBV5-5 | . | TRBJ2-6 | .
TGTGCCAGCAGCGTAGCCTCGGACAGGGTCAATGAGCAGTTCTTC | CASSVASDRVNEQFF | TRBV9 | once | TRBJ2-1 | TRBD1
TGTGCCAGCAGCTTGTCGCTAGCGGGGGGGAGATATGAGACCCAGTACTTC | CASSLSLAGGRYETQYF | TRBV5-6 | . | TRBJ2-5 | TRBD2
TGTGCCAGCAGTCCTGGGCGGCAGGGGACACAGCCCCAGCATTTT | CASSPGRQGTQPQHF | TRBV2 | . | TRBJ1-5 | .
TGTGCCAGTAGTATTCCCCCCGCTAGCGGGGGAGGATATGAGACCCAGTACTTC | CASSIPPASGGGYETQYF | TRBV19 | . | TRBJ2-5 | TRBD2
TGTGCCAGCAGTTACCCGATTAGTAACGTCGGTGAAAAACTGTTTTTT | CASSYPISNVGEKLFF | TRBV6-6 | once | TRBJ1-4 | .
TGCGCCAGCAGCCGCCGGGACTCGAACACCGGGGAGCTGTTTTTT | CASSRRDSNTGELFF | TRBV4-1 | once | TRBJ2-2 | .
TGTGCCTCAAAGGGGGAGGGTTCACCCCTCCACTTT | CASKGEGSPLHF | TRBV9 | . | TRBJ1-6 | .
TGTGCCAGCTCACCACCAAAGGGAGGGTCCTACGAGCAGTACTTC | CASSPPKGGSYEQYF | TRBV18 | . | TRBJ2-7 | TRBD2
TGTGCCAGCAGTTACGACGGCGGGGGACTTGTCTATGGCTACACCTTC | CASSYDGGGLVYGYTF | TRBV6-6 | few | TRBJ1-2 | .
TGTGCGATCACCGACTTTAGCAATCAGCCCCAGCATTTT | CAITDFSNQPQHF | TRBV6-1 | . | TRBJ1-5 | .
TGTGCCAGCAGCCCGCGAATGGGGGGGGATACGCAGTATTTT | CASSPRMGGDTQYF | TRBV13 | . | TRBJ2-3 | TRBD2
TGTGCCAGTACCCCGAGGGTTGCGGGGACCGGGGAGCTGTTTTTT | CASTPRVAGTGELFF | TRBV19 | . | TRBJ2-2 | .
TGTGCCAGTGACGGAGCTAACTATGGCTACACCTTC | CASDGANYGYTF | TRBV19 | . | TRBJ1-2 | .
TGTGCCAGCAGGACAGACACAGATACGCAGTATTTT | CASRTDTDTQYF | TRBV6-5 | . | TRBJ2-3 | .
TGTGCCACCAGCAGAGATTCCACAGGGGCGTACAATGAGCAGTTCTTC | CATSRDSTGAYNEQFF | TRBV15 | . | TRBJ2-1 | TRBD1
TGTGCCATCAGTGGGCAGGGCGGTGGGGCGACTGAAGCTTTCTTT | CAISGQGGGATEAFF | TRBV10-3 | . | TRBJ1-1 | .
TGTGCCTGGAGTCCACTCCCGGGACAGGGATACGAGCAGTACTTC | CAWSPLPGQGYEQYF | TRBV30 | . | TRBJ2-7 | TRBD1
TGTGCTAGCAGCTTCGACCACCGGACTAGCGGGGGGGTCACCACTAGCACAGATACGCAGTATTTT | CASSFDHRTSGGVTTSTDTQYF | TRBV7-7 | . | TRBJ2-3 | TRBD2
TGTGCCAGCTCACCCGAGCAGGGACACCCCTACGAGCAGTACTTC | CASSPEQGHPYEQYF | TRBV18 | . | TRBJ2-7 | .
TGTGCCAGCAGTTCCTCCAGGGTTTTGGGCACTGAAGCTTTCTTT | CASSSSRVLGTEAFF | TRBV13 | once | TRBJ1-1 | .
TGTGCCAGCAGCGGGCCGGGCAGGGGATACGAGCAGTACTTC | CASSGPGRGYEQYF | TRBV5-5 | . | TRBJ2-7 | .
TGTGCCAGCTCTCCCCAAAGGGGTGTCACTGAAGCTTTCTTT | CASSPQRGVTEAFF | TRBV18 | . | TRBJ1-1 | .
TGCGCCAGCAGCCGGGACAGGGGGGACGAAAAACTGTTTTTT | CASSRDRGDEKLFF | TRBV4-1 | . | TRBJ1-4 | TRBD1
TGTGCCAGCAGCGCCTCGACAGGTGCCTATTCACCCCTCCACTTT | CASSASTGAYSPLHF | TRBV9 | . | TRBJ1-6 | .
TGTGCCAGCAGGGGAAGCGGGAAAAATCAGCCCCAGCATTTT | CASRGSGKNQPQHF | TRBV6-6 | . | TRBJ1-5 | .
TGTGCCAGCAGCTTTGGGGCGGGGGGAGGCGCGAACACCGGGGAGCTGTTTTTT | CASSFGAGGGANTGELFF | TRBV7-3 | . | TRBJ2-2 | TRBD2
TGTGCCAGCAGCGTCGGGCAATGGACAGGGGTATCCTATGGCTACACCTTC | CASSVGQWTGVSYGYTF | TRBV9 | . | TRBJ1-2 | TRBD1
TGTGCCAGCAGCTTAACAGGGGGCGCGAACACTGAAGCTTTCTTT | CASSLTGGANTEAFF | TRBV7-3 | . | TRBJ1-1 | TRBD1
TGCGCCAGCAGCCGCACAGGGGACTACGAGCAGTACTTC | CASSRTGDYEQYF | TRBV4-1 | . | TRBJ2-7 | TRBD1
TGTGCCAGCAGCGCAACATCTGGGGGGTGGAATCAGCCCCAGCATTTT | CASSATSGGWNQPQHF | TRBV5-6 | few | TRBJ1-5 | .
TGTGCCAGCAGCTTTGGTGACGGGGGGGTCACGCAGTATTTT | CASSFGDGGVTQYF | TRBV7-3 | . | TRBJ2-3 | TRBD2
TGTGCCAGCTCACCAAATAGATTAGGGAGCTCCTACGAGCAGTACTTC | CASSPNRLGSSYEQYF | TRBV18 | . | TRBJ2-7 | .
TGTGCCAGCAGCTTAGACGACAGGGCTGGAACTGAAGCTTTCTTT | CASSLDDRAGTEAFF | TRBV11-1 | . | TRBJ1-1 | TRBD1
TGTGCCAGCAGCATACCCGGGACAGGGGAGGTTAGCAATCAGCCCCAGCATTTT | CASSIPGTGEVSNQPQHF | TRBV21-1 | . | TRBJ1-5 | .
TGTGCCAGCTCACCATACAGGACAGGGGGCAGTGGCAATCAGCCCCAGCATTTT | CASSPYRTGGSGNQPQHF | TRBV18 | . | TRBJ1-5 | TRBD1
TGCGCCAGCAGCCAAGATCTAGGGACAGGGATACTTGCAACTAATGAAAAACTGTTTTTT | CASSQDLGTGILATNEKLFF | TRBV4-3 | once | TRBJ1-4 | TRBD1
TGCGCCAGCAGCCAAGATGCCGGTATCTCCTACGAGCAGTACTTC | CASSQDAGISYEQYF | TRBV4-1 | . | TRBJ2-7 | .
TGTGCCAGCAGTGATGCTAGCGCTCGTGAGACCCAGTACTTC | CASSDASARETQYF | TRBV2 | . | TRBJ2-5 | .
TGTGCCAGCAGAAGAAGACTAGCGGGGATGACAGATACGCAGTATTTT | CASRRRLAGMTDTQYF | TRBV2 | . | TRBJ2-3 | TRBD2
TGTGCCAGCAGCTTGGGCGGGGCTACAGATACGCAGTATTTT | CASSLGGATDTQYF | TRBV5-6 | . | TRBJ2-3 | .
TGTGCCAGCAGCCAAGATAAACTAGCGGGGAATTCGGACGAGCAGTACTTC | CASSQDKLAGNSDEQYF | TRBV4-2 | . | TRBJ2-7 | TRBD2
TGTGCCAGCAGCGTAGTCTCTGGGGGCGGGGCGGGGGGGAACAATGAGCAGTTCTTC | CASSVVSGGGAGGNNEQFF | TRBV9 | . | TRBJ2-1 | TRBD2
TGTGCCAGCAGCGTGAGAGGGGGCGCCTATGGCTACACCTTC | CASSVRGGAYGYTF | TRBV9 | . | TRBJ1-2 | TRBD1
TGTGCCAGCAGCTTAAACCGGGGACTCACAGATACGCAGTATTTT | CASSLNRGLTDTQYF | TRBV7-2 | . | TRBJ2-3 | .
TGCGCCAGCAGCCTGACGACAGGGCAGAAGTTCTTC | CASSLTTGQKFF | TRBV5-1 | . | TRBJ2-1 | TRBD1
TGTGCCAGCAGCCAAGAGGGACCGGGACTAGCGGGCACAGATACGCAGTATTTT | CASSQEGPGLAGTDTQYF | TRBV4-2 | . | TRBJ2-3 | TRBD2
TGCAGCGCCGACAGGGACTATGGCTACACCTTC | CSADRDYGYTF | TRBV29-1 | . | TRBJ1-2 | TRBD1
TGTGCCAGCAGCCGCGGTGGCAGCGGGGGGTCCTACAATGAGCAGTTCTTC | CASSRGGSGGSYNEQFF | TRBV11-2 | . | TRBJ2-1 | TRBD2
TGTGCCACCAGCAGTGGCAGACCGGAGGTTGGCTACACCTTC | CATSSGRPEVGYTF | TRBV15 | . | TRBJ1-2 | .
TGTGCCAGCAGTGACTCTAGTCAGCCCCAGCATTTT | CASSDSSQPQHF | TRBV6-4 | . | TRBJ1-5 | .